A selection of T cell receptor beta chains follows, all from one sample in a study of T-cell reconstitution after alpha-beta-depleted transplantation in children. From the PCR reads, TCRdb called clonotypes with MiXCR, one entry per CDR3 protein. Here the sample spans over 550,000 distinct CDR3 sequences, about 10% being singletons. This material consisted of PBMCs from the stem cell graft donor, taken from the stem cell graft. Every receptor here comes from a human donor who donated a stem cell graft to a child with acute myeloid leukemia. CDR3s include the opening cysteine and the closing phenylalanine or tryptophan. D genes are given only for firm matches. Only some rows state a clone size, as once, few, many or a class for expanded clones.

CDR3 protein	CDR3 DNA	D gene	V gene	J gene	CDR3 length	clone size
CSARSKTDTQYF	TGCAGTGCTAGATCCAAAACAGATACGCAGTATTTT	NA	TRBV20-1	TRBJ2-3	12	few
CATRQSEGYEQYF	TGTGCCACCAGGCAGAGTGAGGGCTACGAGCAGTACTTC	NA	TRBV15	TRBJ2-7	13	many
CSASRGAPYEQYF	TGCAGTGCTAGTCGCGGGGCCCCCTACGAGCAGTACTTC	NA	TRBV20-1	TRBJ2-7	13	NA
CASSIITGPNYGYTF	TGTGCCAGCAGTATCATTACAGGGCCAAACTATGGCTACACCTTC	NA	TRBV28	TRBJ1-2	15	many
CASSPPEKVETQYF	TGTGCCAGCTCACCACCGGAGAAGGTGGAGACCCAGTACTTC	NA	TRBV18	TRBJ2-5	14	NA
CASKIGTSGSPTDTQYF	TGTGCCAGCAAAATCGGGACTAGCGGGAGCCCCACAGATACGCAGTATTTT	TRBD2	TRBV2	TRBJ2-3	17	NA
CSLRPGEETQYF	TGCAGCCTACGTCCGGGGGAAGAGACCCAGTACTTC	NA	TRBV29-1	TRBJ2-5	12	many
CASSVGQIRMEQYF	TGTGCCAGCAGCGTAGGGCAGATTAGGATGGAGCAGTACTTC	NA	TRBV9	TRBJ2-7	14	NA
CASSPLGLTVDEQFF	TGTGCCAGCAGTCCTCTAGGACTCACGGTCGATGAGCAGTTCTTC	NA	TRBV28	TRBJ2-1	15	few
CASTRDNEQFF	TGTGCCAGCACCCGAGACAATGAGCAGTTCTTC	NA	TRBV6-5	TRBJ2-1	11	many
CSVRGDLAGLTQYF	TGCAGCGTTCGGGGGGATCTAGCTGGCTTGACCCAGTACTTC	TRBD2	TRBV29-1	TRBJ2-5	14	many
CAWNELASTGELFF	TGTGCCTGGAATGAACTAGCGAGTACCGGGGAGCTGTTTTTT	TRBD2	TRBV30	TRBJ2-2	14	few
CSVTSGEGYEQFF	TGCAGCGTCACTAGCGGGGAAGGGTATGAGCAGTTCTTC	TRBD2	TRBV29-1	TRBJ2-1	13	many
CASSLDPSGSSSYEQYF	TGCGCCAGCAGCTTGGATCCTAGCGGGTCCAGCTCCTACGAGCAGTACTTC	TRBD2	TRBV5-1	TRBJ2-7	17	NA
CSVGVLNEQFF	TGCAGCGTTGGGGTACTTAATGAGCAGTTCTTC	NA	TRBV29-1	TRBJ2-1	11	few
CASSTLPGGTINEQFF	TGTGCCAGTAGTACGCTTCCGGGCGGGACGATCAATGAGCAGTTCTTC	NA	TRBV19	TRBJ2-1	16	NA
CATVAGTVPTEAFF	TGTGCCACCGTGGCGGGTACTGTACCCACTGAAGCTTTCTTT	NA	TRBV7-8	TRBJ1-1	14	once
CSVEEFKGLTSGRGNEQFF	TGCAGCGTTGAAGAGTTTAAGGGGCTGACTAGCGGGAGGGGGAATGAGCAGTTCTTC	TRBD2	TRBV29-1	TRBJ2-1	19	NA
CDTSLSQGYHNEQFF	TGTGACACCAGCCTTAGCCAGGGGTACCACAATGAGCAGTTCTTC	NA	TRBV15	TRBJ2-1	15	NA
CASSLEASVYSGELFF	TGTGCCAGCAGCTTAGAGGCTAGCGTATATTCCGGGGAGCTGTTTTTT	NA	TRBV7-2	TRBJ2-2	16	NA
CSGTSGPYEQYF	TGCAGCGGGACTAGCGGCCCCTACGAGCAGTACTTC	TRBD2	TRBV29-1	TRBJ2-7	12	NA
CASSPSGTATNEQYF	TGCGCCAGCAGCCCCAGCGGGACAGCTACTAACGAGCAGTACTTC	NA	TRBV4-1	TRBJ2-7	15	many
CASSLAVRGRNQPQHF	TGTGCCAGCAGTTTAGCAGTCAGGGGAAGGAATCAGCCCCAGCATTTT	NA	TRBV12-3/TRBV12-4	TRBJ1-5	16	NA
CASELRGSGSNEQFF	TGTGCCAGCGAGTTACGGGGTAGCGGGAGCAATGAGCAGTTCTTC	TRBD2	TRBV6-2/TRBV6-3	TRBJ2-1	15	NA
CSARDMGTEQYF	TGCAGTGCTAGGGACATGGGCACCGAGCAGTACTTC	NA	TRBV20-1	TRBJ2-7	12	many
CASSLAGGNLYEQYF	TGTGCCAGCAGCTTAGCGGGGGGAAATCTCTACGAGCAGTACTTC	TRBD2	TRBV13	TRBJ2-7	15	many
CSARILAEHEQYF	TGCAGCGCTAGGATACTAGCGGAACACGAGCAGTACTTC	TRBD2	TRBV29-1	TRBJ2-7	13	few
CASSLGGLDTEAFF	TGTGCCAGCAGTTTGGGGGGTTTGGACACTGAAGCTTTCTTT	NA	TRBV27	TRBJ1-1	14	few
CASSLNGAGFQPQHF	TGTGCCAGCAGTTTAAACGGTGCGGGGTTTCAGCCCCAGCATTTT	NA	TRBV12-3/TRBV12-4	TRBJ1-5	15	few
CASSLWRTSGFYNEQFF	TGCGCCAGCAGCTTGTGGCGGACTAGCGGATTCTACAATGAGCAGTTCTTC	TRBD2	TRBV5-1	TRBJ2-1	17	few
CASSLVSSGIDTQYF	TGTGCCAGCAGTTTAGTTTCCTCGGGGATAGATACGCAGTATTTT	NA	TRBV12-3/TRBV12-4	TRBJ2-3	15	few
CASSVQMVGDEQYF	TGTGCCAGCAGCGTACAAATGGTGGGCGACGAGCAGTACTTC	NA	TRBV7-2	TRBJ2-7	14	once
CATVGWASGSNEQFF	TGTGCCACCGTGGGGTGGGCTAGCGGGTCGAATGAGCAGTTCTTC	TRBD2	TRBV15	TRBJ2-1	15	NA
CASSRGPSEDTQYF	TGCGCCAGCAGCCGTGGACCGAGCGAAGATACGCAGTATTTT	NA	TRBV5-1	TRBJ2-3	14	few
CASSPGTTVETQYF	TGTGCCAGCAGTCCCGGGACTACCGTGGAGACCCAGTACTTC	TRBD2	TRBV12-3/TRBV12-4	TRBJ2-5	14	many
CASSLQRDRFSGGKLFF	TGTGCCAGCAGCTTACAGCGGGACAGGTTCTCCGGTGGGAAACTGTTTTTT	TRBD1	TRBV7-2	TRBJ1-4	17	many
CASSLPGDNQPQHF	TGTGCCAGCAGTTTACCAGGGGACAATCAGCCCCAGCATTTT	NA	TRBV28	TRBJ1-5	14	NA
CASSLVLGNDNEQFF	TGTGCCAGCAGCTTAGTGTTGGGAAACGACAATGAGCAGTTCTTC	NA	TRBV7-9	TRBJ2-1	15	few
CASSSRTGGDGRGNQETQYF	TGTGCCAGCAGCTCGCGGACAGGGGGCGATGGAAGGGGTAACCAAGAGACCCAGTACTTC	TRBD1	TRBV9	TRBJ2-5	20	few
CASRAVRTSTDTQYF	TGTGCCAGCAGAGCGGTACGGACAAGCACAGATACGCAGTATTTT	NA	TRBV2	TRBJ2-3	15	NA
CASSQFLPAQETQYF	TGCGCCAGCAGCCAATTTCTTCCAGCTCAAGAGACCCAGTACTTC	NA	TRBV4-3	TRBJ2-5	15	many
CASSQYLDTIYF	TGTGCCAGCAGCCAATATTTAGACACCATATATTTT	NA	TRBV3-1	TRBJ1-3	12	many
CASSQGTGGGETQYF	TGTGCCAGCAGCCAAGGGACAGGGGGCGGGGAGACCCAGTACTTC	TRBD1	TRBV3-1	TRBJ2-5	15	many
CASSTGDNSYEQYF	TGTGCCAGTAGTACAGGCGACAACTCCTACGAGCAGTACTTC	NA	TRBV19	TRBJ2-7	14	few
CASSSSIRYYEQYF	TGCGCCAGCAGCAGTTCAATCCGCTATTACGAGCAGTACTTC	NA	TRBV5-1	TRBJ2-7	14	few
CASSPLRETGVTDTQYF	TGTGCCAGCAGCCCCCTTCGCGAGACAGGGGTCACAGATACGCAGTATTTT	TRBD1	TRBV7-9	TRBJ2-3	17	many
CASSQDSALTNIQYF	TGTGCCAGCAGCCAAGACTCCGCTCTGACAAACATTCAGTACTTC	NA	TRBV3-1	TRBJ2-4	15	NA
CASSVELTGTYEQYF	TGTGCCAGCAGCGTAGAGTTGACAGGCACCTACGAGCAGTACTTC	NA	TRBV9	TRBJ2-7	15	NA
CASAPTSGPDTQYF	TGTGCCAGCGCACCTACTAGCGGACCAGATACGCAGTATTTT	TRBD2	TRBV9	TRBJ2-3	14	few
CASSAQGGNTEAFF	TGCGCCAGCAGCGCACAGGGGGGAAACACTGAAGCTTTCTTT	TRBD1	TRBV5-1	TRBJ1-1	14	many
CASTQRAITDTQYF	TGTGCCAGCACCCAAAGGGCTATCACAGATACGCAGTATTTT	NA	TRBV7-9	TRBJ2-3	14	many
CAIKKIAGGPEQFF	TGTGCCATCAAGAAAATAGCGGGAGGACCTGAGCAGTTCTTC	TRBD2	TRBV10-3	TRBJ2-1	14	many